Each of the 22 T cell receptor beta chains below was sequenced from the same sample in a study of blood T cell repertoires in COVID-19. Profiled with immunoSEQ multiplex PCR; TCRdb holds only in-frame clones, not every one. Of 35,000 to 50,000 clones listed, more than 65% were seen once; the top ten hold 4.2%. Sample: peripheral blood. These receptors came from a woman in her 70s with acute or convalescent COVID-19.

Only one count was recorded for this clone. The V gene is TRBV6-1, the J gene TRBJ1-5, with D possibly matching TRBD1 (5 bases). Germline CDR1 and CDR2: MNHNS and SASEGT. The ends were cut back, 0 bases at V and 0 bases at J, with 15 bases in the middle. There are 18 residues in the CDR3. The DNA for the CDR3 is TGTGCCAGCAGTGAAGCGATTCTCGGGGGAAATAGCAATCAGCCCCAGCATTTT. As protein: CASSEAILGGNSNQPQHF.

The V call is TRBV7-3, the J call TRBJ1-1; possibly TRBD1 for D (6 bases). The germline V and J ends were trimmed by 2 bases and 2 bases, with 9 bases remaining between them. The V gene's germline CDR1 is SGHTA and CDR2 FQGTGA. The CDR3 runs 14 residues. CDR3 amino acids: CASSLQGINTEAFF. CDR3 in DNA: TGTGCCAGCAGCTTACAGGGGATAAACACTGAAGCTTTCTTT.

This sequence joins TRBV29-1 and TRBJ2-1, with a possible D match to TRBD2 (7 bases). This CDR3 has 10 amino acids. Trimming cost V 8 bases and J 12 bases, with 14 bases left between them. CDR1 and CDR2 from the germline V gene are SQVTM and ANQGSEA. CDR3 coding DNA: TGCAGCATGGGAGGGGGGGTGCAGTTCTTC. Protein: CSMGGGVQFF.

V gene TRBV4-3 combines with J gene TRBJ2-7; 7 bases are shared with TRBD1. The CDR3 length is 15 residues. V was clipped by 2 bases and J by 4 bases; unmatched bases: 8. Per the germline V gene, CDR1 is LGHNA and CDR2 is YSLEER. The CDR3 loop is CASSQSETGLYEQYF. As DNA, the CDR3 is TGCGCCAGCAGCCAATCGGAGACAGGGCTGTACGAGCAGTACTTC.

V gene TRBV3-1 (or the pseudogene TRBV3-2) combines with J gene TRBJ2-5; 13 bases fit TRBD2. The CDR3 spans 15 residues. Germline-derived CDR1 and CDR2 are LGHDT and YNNKEL (reference sequence). V was clipped by 3 bases and J by 4 bases; unmatched bases: 2. The CDR3 region is CASSQGTSGIETQYF. The CDR3 DNA reads TGTGCCAGCAGCCAGGGGACTAGCGGGATAGAGACCCAGTACTTC.

This sequence joins TRBV7-3 and TRBJ2-2; the match to TRBD1 covers 9 bases. J gave up 7 bases and V 10 bases, and 10 bases lay outside the gene matches. This CDR3 has 14 residues. Looked up from germline, CDR1 is SGHTA and CDR2 is FQGTGA. The CDR3 nucleotides read TGTGCCACCAGGGGACAGGGTGGTATCGGGGAGCTGTTTTTT. It translates to CATRGQGGIGELFF.

J is TRBJ1-1 and V is TRBV5-4, with 11 bases aligning to TRBD1. Germline values: CDR1 SGHNT, CDR2 YYREEE (reference sequence). V lost 4 bases to trimming and J lost 8 bases; unmatched junction nucleotides: 4. The CDR3 consists of 13 residues. The CDR3 coding sequence is TGTGCCAGCAGCCTCCGGACAGGGGGCGAAGCTTTCTTT. Translating gives CASSLRTGGEAFF.

The gene calls are TRBV10-3 and TRBJ1-2, with D possibly matching TRBD1 (6 bases). This CDR3 region has 12 residues. The germline CDR1 and CDR2 sequences are ENHRY and SYGVKD. V was cut by 2 bases and J by 8 bases, with 9 bases left in between. The CDR3 nucleotides read TGTGCCATCAGTGAGACAGGGAGCGGCTACACCTTC. Its translation is CAISETGSGYTF.

The V and J genes are TRBV2 and TRBJ2-7; 8 bases are shared with TRBD2. The germline V gene has CDR1 SNHLY and CDR2 FYNNEI. Trimming removed 6 bases from V and 6 bases from J; junction bases left unmatched: 4. This CDR3 region has 12 residues. CDR3 region: CASRGAGGEQYF. CDR3 DNA: TGTGCCAGCAGGGGGGCGGGGGGCGAGCAGTACTTC.

The chain links TRBV10-3 to TRBJ1-3; 7 bases line up with TRBD1. This CDR3 region has 14 residues. Losses at the gene ends were 6 bases for V and 4 bases for J; bases not matched to a gene: 6. Germline-derived CDR1 and CDR2 are ENHRY and SYGVKD. The CDR3 DNA is TGTGCCATCAGCAGAGACAGGGCCGGAAACACCATATATTTT. The encoded protein is CAISRDRAGNTIYF.

The gene calls are TRBV6-5 and TRBJ2-7; TRBD2 matches 7 bases. Germline-derived CDR1 and CDR2 are MNHEY and SVGAGI. After removal of 6 bases from V and 3 bases from J, the junction contained 11 bases not matched to a gene. The CDR3 is 15 residues long. Written as DNA, the CDR3 is TGTGCCAGCAGCGACGGGGGGATACGGGACTACGAGCAGTACTTC. Translation: CASSDGGIRDYEQYF.

The rearrangement links TRBV27 to TRBJ2-1; 15 bases agree with TRBD2. Losses at the gene ends were 3 bases for V and 10 bases for J; bases not matched to a gene: 7. Per the germline V gene, CDR1 is MNHEY and CDR2 is SMNVEV (reference sequence). The CDR3 is 16 amino acids. DNA for the CDR3: TGTGCCAGCAGTTTCCAAGGACTAGCGGGAGGGCTAGAGCAGTTCTTC. Protein: CASSFQGLAGGLEQFF.

CDR3 sequence (DNA): TGCGCCAGCAGCCAAAGCGGGAGCTCCCAAGGGGAGACCCAGTACTTC. Its protein is CASSQSGSSQGETQYF. The chain is built from TRBV5-1 and TRBJ2-5, with TRBD2 identical over 8 bases. The CDR3 loop spans 16 amino acids. V shed 4 bases, J shed 5 bases, and the junction held 13 bases outside the gene matches. CDR1 and CDR2 from the germline V gene are SGHRS and YFSETQ.

This clone was observed a handful of times. This chain uses TRBV20-1 with TRBJ2-1; D may be TRBD2 (6 bases). Germline CDR1 is DFQATT and CDR2 is SNEGSKA (reference sequence). V shed 1 base and J shed 9 bases, with 7 bases lying between them. This CDR3 has 11 amino acids. CDR3 amino acids: CSARAGVEQFF. The CDR3 region has the DNA TGCAGTGCTAGAGCGGGGGTTGAGCAGTTCTTC.

This clone was seen a handful of times. V gene TRBV20-1 combines with J gene TRBJ1-5; D is undetermined. V lost 3 bases and J 4 bases, leaving 10 bases between the germline ends. In germline, CDR1 is DFQATT, CDR2 SNEGSKA (reference sequence). The CDR3 has 13 residues. The CDR3 spells CSASRQRNQPQHF. CDR3 DNA sequence: TGCAGTGCTAGTCGGCAGCGTAATCAGCCCCAGCATTTT.

Regarding this clone: The same CDR3 also results from other DNA sequences found in this sample. The chain carries TRBV19 and TRBJ2-7, with a possible D match to TRBD1 (6 bases). The CDR3 is made up of 12 amino acids. Trimming removed 6 bases at V and 1 base at J, with 7 bases between. The V gene's germline CDR1 is LNHDA and CDR2 SQIVND (reference sequence). The CDR3 nucleotides are TGTGCCAGTAGAGACAGGTCCTACGAGCAGTACTTC. It translates to CASRDRSYEQYF. The whole variable domain, filled in from reference TRBV19 and TRBJ2-7, reads DGGITQSPKYLFRKEGQNVTLSCEQNLNHDAMYWYRQDPGQGLRLIYYSQIVNDFQKGDIAEGYSVSREKKESFPLTVTSAQKNPTAFYLCASRDRSYEQYFGPGTRLTVT.

The rearrangement joins TRBV14 to TRBJ2-2; the match to TRBD2 covers 7 bases. The germline gives CDR1 SGHDN, CDR2 FVKESK. The CDR3 extends over 15 amino acids. The V and J ends lost 4 bases and 4 bases, in that order; junction bases with no gene match: 6. CDR3 DNA sequence: TGTGCCAGCAGCCCCGGCGGGAGCCGCACCGGGGAGCTGTTTTTT. As protein: CASSPGGSRTGELFF.

The V gene is TRBV2, the J gene TRBJ2-6, with D unclear. The CDR3 is 18 amino acids. V lost 0 bases to trimming and J lost 0 bases, with 12 bases between them. The germline V gene has CDR1 SNHLY and CDR2 FYNNEI. Here the CDR3 DNA reads TGTGCCAGCAGTGAAGCGCACCCTGTGAGCTCTGGGGCCAACGTCCTGACTTTC. Amino acid sequence: CASSEAHPVSSGANVLTF.

The chain uses TRBV12-3 or TRBV12-4 and TRBJ1-3; D is undetermined. V was trimmed by 6 bases and J by 0 bases, leaving 3 bases between them. CDR3 length equals 12 residues. CDR3 DNA sequence: TGTGCCAGCAGCTTCTCTGGAAACACCATATATTTT. It yields the protein CASSFSGNTIYF.

The rearrangement joins TRBV11-2 to TRBJ2-7; TRBD2 is a possible D gene (5 bases). The ends were cut back, 2 bases at V and 3 bases at J, with 14 bases in the middle. This CDR3 has 15 residues. Germline CDR1 and CDR2: SGHAT and FQNNGV. Written as DNA, the CDR3 is TGTGCCAGCAGCTTAAGGATCGAGCGGAGCTACGAGCAGTACTTC. Protein product: CASSLRIERSYEQYF. The entire variable domain, with the rest obtained from reference TRBV11-2 and TRBJ2-7, is as follows: EAGVAQSPRYKIIEKRQSVAFWCNPISGHATLYWYQQILGQGPKLLIQFQNNGVVDDSQLPKDRFSAERLKGVDSTLKIQPAKLEDSAVYLCASSLRIERSYEQYFGPGTRLTVT.

The J gene is TRBJ2-3, the V gene TRBV2; weak D call: TRBD2 (6 bases). CDR1 is SNHLY, CDR2 FYNNEI, per germline. The CDR3 totals 19 residues. V shed 1 base and J shed 3 bases, with 23 bases lying between them. The CDR3 loop reads CASSEGRVSGPLWTDTQYF. The CDR3 DNA is TGTGCCAGCAGTGAAGGGAGGGTCAGCGGGCCCTTATGGACAGATACGCAGTATTTT. The entire variable domain, with the rest obtained from reference TRBV2 and TRBJ2-3, is as follows: EPEVTQTPSHQVTQMGQEVILRCVPISNHLYFYWYRQILGQKVEFLVSFYNNEISEKSEIFDDQFSVERPDGSNFTLKIRSTKLEDSAMYFCASSEGRVSGPLWTDTQYFGPGTRLTVL.

V gene TRBV6-6 combines with J gene TRBJ1-1; D may be TRBD1 (6 bases). The CDR3 has 11 residues. V shed 7 bases and J shed 7 bases, with 10 bases lying between them. CDR1 is MNHNY and CDR2 is SVGAGI in the germline V gene (reference sequence). CDR3 nucleotide sequence: TGTGCCAGCACCGCGGACAGTGAAGCTTTCTTT. It specifies CASTADSEAFF.